Given below is one TCR beta chain in context. No antigen is known for it. The V and J ends lost 8 bases and 5 bases respectively, with 18 bases between them. Looked up from germline, CDR1 is PRHDT and CDR2 is FYEKMQ (reference sequence). The CDR3 runs to 14 residues. This entry is derived from a study of PD-1 blockade in mismatch repair-deficient tumors. Study at large: All were previously treated, progressing patients with some twelve mismatch repair-deficient cancer types. Study outcomes and limitations: Tumor-resident clones, often absent from pretreatment blood, expanded after pembrolizumab and then contracted.

Produced via immunoSEQ multiplex PCR; TCRdb's table is partial and in-frame only. The repertoire holds about 51,000 clones, with around 80% as singletons. TCRs were sequenced from three patients responding to pembrolizumab. The material was peripheral blood, obtained 4 weeks after starting pembrolizumab. The sequence came from an adult with mismatch repair-deficient cancer. V is TRBV13 and J is TRBJ1-1; D possibly corresponds to TRBD1 (5 bases). The CDR3 reads CASRLRGGGTEAFF. The CDR3 bases are TGTGCCAGCCGACTTCGGGGGGGAGGGACTGAAGCTTTCTTT.